This TCR beta chain was sequenced for a study of cytomegalovirus exposure and HLA in healthy donors. The CDR3 contains 15 residues. The study ran its PCR with 60 Vbeta and 13 Jbeta primers. TCRdb keeps only in-frame clones here, not all; method: immunoSEQ multiplex PCR. Of around 150,000 clones listed, 86% are singletons. The clonotype was recovered from a woman younger than 35 in good health and CMV-seronegative. V and J are TRBV21-1 and TRBJ2-3; the DNA was not used to check the table's D call, TRBD2. TRBV21-1 is labeled a pseudogene. Input material: PBMCs. The CDR3 bases are TGTGCCGGAGAACCCTCGGGGAACGGCGTTGATACGCAGTATTTT. Residues: CAGEPSGNGVDTQYF.